The present T cell receptor beta chain was sequenced within a study of early T cells in non-severe SARS-CoV-2 infection. Study results and caveats: In VDJdb matching, anti-spike CD8 responses were favored while private and CD4 specificities went missing.

This clonotype was counted many times. Its cognate antigen is unknown. Unique molecular identifier tags were affixed to discrete cDNA molecules. One entry per CDR3 protein, called by TCRdb with MiXCR from the 5' RACE reads. Of roughly 120,000 distinct CDR3 sequences listed, roughly an eighth are singletons. Per germline, CDR1 SNHLY and CDR2 FYNNEI. V lost 4 bases and J 2 bases, leaving 10 bases between the germline ends. CDR3 length: 14 amino acids. This sample comprised whole blood, obtained at baseline. The chain joins TRBV2 to TRBJ2-3; maybe TRBD2 (6 bases). This receptor was taken from an adult who was a healthcare worker with PCR-confirmed SARS-CoV-2 infection or an uninfected control (not recorded which). CDR3: CASSAGLDTDTQYF. The CDR3 coding sequence is TGTGCCAGCAGTGCGGGACTCGACACAGATACGCAGTATTTT.